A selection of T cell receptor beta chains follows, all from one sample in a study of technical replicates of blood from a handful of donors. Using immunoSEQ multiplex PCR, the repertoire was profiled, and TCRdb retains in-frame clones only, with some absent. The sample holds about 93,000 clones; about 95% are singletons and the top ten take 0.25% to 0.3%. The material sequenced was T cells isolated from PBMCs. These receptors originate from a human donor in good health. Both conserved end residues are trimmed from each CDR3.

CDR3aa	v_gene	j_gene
ASMGRQETQY	TRBV19	TRBJ2-5
ATKRAGENTEAF	TRBV15	TRBJ1-1
AWVAGGSYNEQF	TRBV30	TRBJ2-1
ASWAGSLNQPQH	TRBV19	TRBJ1-5
ASSRRLAGADTQY	TRBV27	TRBJ2-3
ASSLGQDNEQF	TRBV5-1	TRBJ2-1
SVGQGPEKLF	TRBV29-1	TRBJ1-4
ASSSGIPYEQY	TRBV5-4	TRBJ2-7
ASSLLNSANTEAF	TRBV5-6	TRBJ1-1
ASSLAGRTSTDTQY	TRBV5-1	TRBJ2-3
ASSLVWDRGDGYT	TRBV5-8	TRBJ1-2
ASSSTRSLHTLNTGELF	TRBV5-6	TRBJ2-2
ASSREGSYNEQF	TRBV7-9	TRBJ2-1
ASRLANYGYT	TRBV6-1	TRBJ1-2
ASEKELADNEQF	TRBV7-9	TRBJ2-1
ASTGDSNQPQH	TRBV10-2	TRBJ1-5
ASSYSGDSVFNKQF	TRBV6-5	TRBJ2-1
ASSLRGGSGELF	TRBV11-3	TRBJ2-2
ASSDGGGSYNEQF	TRBV6-4	TRBJ2-1
ASSTGTGATYEQY	TRBV6-6	TRBJ2-7
ASSWEQGARDTEAF	TRBV5-1	TRBJ1-1
ASSMVGGSGYEQY	TRBV19	TRBJ2-7
ASSYSGGLTSYEQY	TRBV6-5	TRBJ2-7
ASRSGQGPEAF	TRBV5-1	TRBJ1-1
ASSDYGTGEFFGQY	TRBV5-4	TRBJ2-7
ASSPGRNTEAF	TRBV18	TRBJ1-1
ASSREKETQY	TRBV13	TRBJ2-5
ASSPSGRAFYEQY	TRBV18	TRBJ2-7
ASSESRVFYEQY	TRBV10-1	TRBJ2-7
ASSLPTSGYT	TRBV11-2	TRBJ1-2
ASRPDRAATEAF	TRBV6-4	TRBJ1-1
ASSERERGTGSSGANVLT	TRBV9	TRBJ2-6
ASSPKDRGRPYNEQF	TRBV5-1	TRBJ2-1
ASADRSSDTQY	TRBV9	TRBJ2-3
ASSLSAAGANVLT	TRBV7-2	TRBJ2-6
ASSTRGPEAF	TRBV28	TRBJ1-1
ASSPRPTSDEQY	TRBV27	TRBJ2-7
ASSQKRGTSGRLYNEQF	TRBV4-2	TRBJ2-1
ASTPTRGPAKNIQY	TRBV2	TRBJ2-4
AWGHLRGPGNTIY	TRBV30	TRBJ1-3
ASYGDPKQGPNTGELF	TRBV2	TRBJ2-2
ASSPARTAKETQY	TRBV7-2	TRBJ2-5